Only a few counts were recorded for the clone carrying this T cell receptor beta chain. Antigen specificity is unknown. Here immunoSEQ multiplex PCR was the method, and the copy in TCRdb shows in-frame clones only, minus some. This sample yields over 80,000 clones, of which 91% are seen a single time; approximately 9% belongs to the top ten. Germline values: CDR1 MDHEN, CDR2 SYDVKM. V lost 6 bases and J 8 bases, leaving 26 bases between the germline ends. This CDR3 region has 18 residues. The source of the sample is a study of T cell responses to AZD1222 COVID-19 vaccine. Study-wide results and limits: The donor group comprised mostly white British people and more females; the analysis possibly underestimated clonal diversity. Only after the peak T cell response were repertoires sampled.

This chain links TRBV28 with TRBJ1-6, with D tentatively TRBD1 (5 bases). Sequenced here: peripheral blood, sampled 28 days after the second AZD1222 dose. This clonotype was sampled from an adult who received the AZD1222 COVID-19 vaccine. The CDR3 DNA follows: TGTGCCAGCAGCCACGCTTTTGGGTTGGGGGGATTTGATTCACCCCTCCACTTT. This gives the protein CASSHAFGLGGFDSPLHF. The variable domain in full, completed from reference TRBV28 and TRBJ1-6, reads DVKVTQSSRYLVKRTGEKVFLECVQDMDHENMFWYRQDPGLGLRLIYFSYDVKMKEKGDIPEGYSVSREKKERFSLILESASTNQTSMYLCASSHAFGLGGFDSPLHFGNGTRLTVT.